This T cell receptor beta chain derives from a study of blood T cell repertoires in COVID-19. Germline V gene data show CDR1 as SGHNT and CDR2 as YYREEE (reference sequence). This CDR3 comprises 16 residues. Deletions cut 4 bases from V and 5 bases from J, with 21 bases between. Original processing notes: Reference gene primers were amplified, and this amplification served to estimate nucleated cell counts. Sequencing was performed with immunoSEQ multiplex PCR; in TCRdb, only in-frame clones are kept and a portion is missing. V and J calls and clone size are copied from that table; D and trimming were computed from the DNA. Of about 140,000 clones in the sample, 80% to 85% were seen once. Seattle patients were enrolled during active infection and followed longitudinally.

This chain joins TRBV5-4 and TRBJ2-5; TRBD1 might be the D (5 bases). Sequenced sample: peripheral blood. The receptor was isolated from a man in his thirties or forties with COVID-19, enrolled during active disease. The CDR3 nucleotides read TGTGCCAGCAGCCCCAAAAAAAGGGGATCATTTGAGACCCAGTACTTC. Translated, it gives CASSPKKRGSFETQYF.